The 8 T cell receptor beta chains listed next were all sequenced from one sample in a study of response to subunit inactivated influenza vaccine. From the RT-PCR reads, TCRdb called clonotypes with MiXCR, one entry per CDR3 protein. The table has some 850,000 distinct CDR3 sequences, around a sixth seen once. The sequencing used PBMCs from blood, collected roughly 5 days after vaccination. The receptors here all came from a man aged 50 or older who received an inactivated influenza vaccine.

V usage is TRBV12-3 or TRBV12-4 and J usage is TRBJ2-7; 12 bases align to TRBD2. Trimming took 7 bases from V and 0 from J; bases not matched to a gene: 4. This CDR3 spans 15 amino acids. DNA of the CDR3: TGTGCCAGCAAACCTAGCGGGGGGGTCTCCTACGAGCAGTACTTC. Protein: CASKPSGGVSYEQYF.

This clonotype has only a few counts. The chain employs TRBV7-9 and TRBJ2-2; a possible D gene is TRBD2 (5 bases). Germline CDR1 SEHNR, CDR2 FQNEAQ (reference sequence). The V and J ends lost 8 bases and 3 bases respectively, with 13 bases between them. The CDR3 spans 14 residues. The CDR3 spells CASQGPRDTGELFF. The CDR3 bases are TGTGCCAGCCAAGGACCGAGGGACACCGGGGAGCTGTTTTTT.

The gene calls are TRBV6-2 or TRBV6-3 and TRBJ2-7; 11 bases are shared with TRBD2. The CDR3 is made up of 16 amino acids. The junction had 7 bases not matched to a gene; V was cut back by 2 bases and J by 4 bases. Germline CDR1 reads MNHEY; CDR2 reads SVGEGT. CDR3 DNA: TGTGCCAGCAGTTACGCTACTAGCGGGAGTAGGTACGAGCAGTACTTC. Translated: CASSYATSGSRYEQYF.

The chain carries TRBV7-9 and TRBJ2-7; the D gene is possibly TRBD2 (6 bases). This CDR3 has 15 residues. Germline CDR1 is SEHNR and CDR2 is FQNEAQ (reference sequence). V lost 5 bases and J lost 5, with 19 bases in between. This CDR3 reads CASSPPAGPSNEQYF. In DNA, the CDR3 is TGTGCCAGCAGCCCCCCCGCGGGACCGTCTAACGAGCAGTACTTC. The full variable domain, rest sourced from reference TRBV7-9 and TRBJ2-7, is DTGVSQNPRHKITKRGQNVTFRCDPISEHNRLYWYRQTLGQGPEFLTYFQNEAQLEKSRLLSDRFSAERPKGSFSTLEIQRTEQGDSAMYLCASSPPAGPSNEQYFGPGTRLTVT.

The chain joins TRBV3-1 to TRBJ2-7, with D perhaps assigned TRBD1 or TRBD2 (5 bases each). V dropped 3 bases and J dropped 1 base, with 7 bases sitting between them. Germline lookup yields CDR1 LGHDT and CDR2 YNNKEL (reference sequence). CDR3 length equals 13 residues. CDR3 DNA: TGTGCCAGCAGCCACAGGGAGTCCTACGAGCAGTACTTC. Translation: CASSHRESYEQYF.

The CDR3 region has the DNA TGTGCCAGCAGTGGGGGGGACACCTCCTACGAGCAGTACTTC. Translating gives CASSGGDTSYEQYF. The V gene is TRBV12-3 or TRBV12-4, the J gene TRBJ2-7; D perhaps matches TRBD2 (7 bases). V was clipped by 5 bases and J by 0 bases, with 11 bases between them. This CDR3 region has 14 residues.

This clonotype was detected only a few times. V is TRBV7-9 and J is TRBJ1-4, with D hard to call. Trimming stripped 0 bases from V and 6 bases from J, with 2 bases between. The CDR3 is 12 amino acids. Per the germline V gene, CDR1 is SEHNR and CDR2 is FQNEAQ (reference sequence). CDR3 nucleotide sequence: TGTGCCAGCAGCTTAGCGGATGAAAAACTGTTTTTT. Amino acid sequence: CASSLADEKLFF. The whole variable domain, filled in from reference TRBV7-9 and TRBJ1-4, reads DTGVSQNPRHKITKRGQNVTFRCDPISEHNRLYWYRQTLGQGPEFLTYFQNEAQLEKSRLLSDRFSAERPKGSFSTLEIQRTEQGDSAMYLCASSLADEKLFFGSGTQLSVL.

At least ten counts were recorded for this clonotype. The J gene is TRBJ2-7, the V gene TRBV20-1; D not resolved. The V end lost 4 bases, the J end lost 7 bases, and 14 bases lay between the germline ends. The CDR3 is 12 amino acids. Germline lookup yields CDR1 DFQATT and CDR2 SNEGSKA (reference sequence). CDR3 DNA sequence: TGCAGTGCTACAGGTTCCCATTTAGAGCAGTACTTC. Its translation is CSATGSHLEQYF.